The T cell receptor (beta chain) described here comes from a study of vaccination and CD4 T cells after COVID-19. To note about this clonotype: Its antigen is unidentified.

The ends lost 5 bases at V and 2 bases at J; junction bases unmatched: 2. This CDR3 is 15 amino acids long. Germline CDR1 and CDR2: SEHNR and FQNEAQ (reference sequence). Stated treatment: approximately nine-day PBMC culture with coronavirus spike peptide pools or control peptides (ViraFEST assay). Researchers used the Oncomine TCR Beta short-read assay to sequence DNA from cultured CD4+ T cells. CD4+ T cells were cultured, and genomic DNA was extracted from them. TCRdb reanalysed the PCR reads using MiXCR and keeps one entry per CDR3 protein. The sample lists 20,000 to 25,000 distinct CDR3 sequences, around 45% occurring once. General study results and limits: The great majority, 304 of 307 vaccine-specific clones, proved spike mono-reactive in convalescent patients. The appearance of a median around 90% of reactive clones in convalescent patients occurred only post-vaccination.

This TCR came from a human donor who had recovered from COVID-19. Sequencing input: CD4+ T cells from blood, cultured in vitro. This chain connects TRBV7-9 to TRBJ2-1, with 11 nucleotides matching TRBD2. The CDR3 sequence is CASSRLAGTYNEQFF. The CDR3 DNA reads TGTGCCAGCAGCAGACTAGCGGGGACCTACAATGAGCAGTTCTTC.